A single sample is the source of the 26 T cell receptor beta chains below, sequenced in a study of T cell responses to AZD1222 COVID-19 vaccine. Data came from immunoSEQ multiplex PCR; TCRdb stores just in-frame clones and leaves some out. The sample has some 94,000 clones, more than 90% seen once. Material: peripheral blood, obtained on day 0 of AZD1222 vaccination. The receptors here all came from an adult in good health.

This chain uses TRBV5-1 with TRBJ2-1, with 8 nucleotides matching TRBD2. CDR3 length: 15 amino acids. In germline, CDR1 is SGHRS, CDR2 YFSETQ. V shed 4 bases and J 2 bases; nucleotides not matched to a gene: 5. The CDR3 region is CASSIGGAPYNEQFF. The CDR3 region has the DNA TGCGCCAGCAGCATCGGGGGGGCCCCCTACAATGAGCAGTTCTTC.

V is TRBV4-1 and J is TRBJ1-2; D gene uncertain. This CDR3 is 13 amino acids long. CDR1 and CDR2 (germline): MGHRA, YSYEKL. Trimming shortened V by 1 base and J by 2 bases, and 5 bases separated the two germline ends. Here the CDR3 reads CASSQVENYGYTF. The CDR3 DNA is TGCGCCAGCAGCCAAGTAGAGAACTATGGCTACACCTTC.

CDR3: CASSVTGSVNQPQHF. The CDR3 bases are TGTGCCAGCAGCGTTACAGGGAGTGTAAATCAGCCCCAGCATTTT. The V and J genes are TRBV5-8 and TRBJ1-5; tentatively, D is TRBD1 (6 bases). The CDR3 has 15 amino acids. The germline gives CDR1 SGHTS, CDR2 YDEGEE. Trimming took 4 bases from V and 4 from J, leaving 15 bases between them.

The CDR3 loop is CASSQVGRQENTGELFF. CDR3 coding DNA: TGTGCCAGCAGCCAAGTAGGTCGGCAGGAGAACACCGGGGAGCTGTTTTTT. V and J are TRBV9 and TRBJ2-2; D call uncertain. The germline CDR1 and CDR2 sequences are SGDLS and YYNGEE. Trimming stripped 4 bases from V and 1 base from J, with 17 bases between. This CDR3 has 17 amino acids.

The chain employs TRBV7-9 and TRBJ2-7; 13 bases align to TRBD2. V trimming: 4 bases; J trimming: 4 bases; junction bases outside the gene matches: 4. The CDR3 covers 15 residues. From germline, CDR1 is SEHNR and CDR2 FQNEAQ (reference sequence). CDR3 residues: CASSSPGLAGYEQYF. The CDR3 DNA reads as TGTGCCAGCAGCTCGCCGGGACTAGCGGGATACGAGCAGTACTTC. Full variable domain (missing parts from reference TRBV7-9 and TRBJ2-7): DTGVSQNPRHKITKRGQNVTFRCDPISEHNRLYWYRQTLGQGPEFLTYFQNEAQLEKSRLLSDRFSAERPKGSFSTLEIQRTEQGDSAMYLCASSSPGLAGYEQYFGPGTRLTVT.

V is TRBV7-9 and J is TRBJ2-1; 7 nucleotides match TRBD1. CDR3 length: 13 residues. Germline lookup yields CDR1 SEHNR and CDR2 FQNEAQ (reference sequence). J gave up 6 bases and V 5 bases, and 4 bases lay outside the gene matches. The CDR3 DNA is TGTGCCAGCAGCCCGGGACAGCCCAATGAGCAGTTCTTC. Translation gives CASSPGQPNEQFF.

The chain couples TRBV6-5 to TRBJ1-5; D not resolved. In germline, CDR1 is MNHEY, CDR2 SVGAGI. The CDR3 totals 15 residues. Trimming removed 5 bases from V and 2 bases from J, with 13 bases in between. CDR3 in DNA: TGTGCCAGCAGTAATCCGCGGGAAGGCAATCAGCCCCAGCATTTT. Its protein is CASSNPREGNQPQHF.

The gene calls are TRBV3-1 (or the pseudogene TRBV3-2) and TRBJ1-4; D is uncertain. The germline V gene has CDR1 LGHDT and CDR2 YNNKEL (reference sequence). The length of the CDR3 is 12 residues. Trimming took 1 base from V and 8 from J, leaving 5 bases between them. This chain's CDR3 is CASSQGAEKLFF. Written as DNA, the CDR3 is TGTGCCAGCAGCCAAGGCGCGGAAAAACTGTTTTTT.

The chain couples TRBV14 to TRBJ1-2, with no clear D. V was trimmed by 0 bases and J by 8 bases, leaving 16 bases between them. The CDR3 is 15 amino acids. The germline gives CDR1 SGHDN, CDR2 FVKESK. The CDR3 loop reads CASSQDSEIVGGYTF. In nucleotides, the CDR3 is TGTGCCAGCAGCCAAGATTCAGAAATCGTCGGGGGCTACACCTTC.

V usage is TRBV6-5 and J usage is TRBJ1-1; possibly TRBD1 for D (5 bases). This CDR3 contains 13 residues. The germline V gene has CDR1 MNHEY and CDR2 SVGAGI. Trimming stripped 6 bases from V and 7 bases from J, with 15 bases between. The CDR3 DNA reads as TGTGCCAGCAGGAAGGGACCGCCGGGTGAAGCTTTCTTT. It encodes CASRKGPPGEAFF.

Points on this clone: Other DNA sequences of this sample code for an identical CDR3. This chain links TRBV19 with TRBJ1-5, with 9 bases that match TRBD1. Germline V gene lookup returns CDR1 LNHDA and CDR2 SQIVND (reference sequence). V was clipped by 4 bases and J by 4 bases; unmatched bases: 2. The CDR3 contains 14 residues. The CDR3 region is CASSRGQGNQPQHF. The DNA for the CDR3 is TGTGCCAGTAGTAGGGGACAGGGAAATCAGCCCCAGCATTTT.

This clone was picked up one time. The genes are TRBV19 and TRBJ2-1; D not certain. The germline V gene has CDR1 LNHDA and CDR2 SQIVND (reference sequence). V dropped 2 bases and J dropped 6 bases, with 23 bases sitting between them. The CDR3 consists of 18 residues. In nucleotides, the CDR3 is TGTGCCAGTAGTATACTCTTCATCGTGGCCTCATTGGGCAATGAGCAGTTCTTC. This sequence encodes CASSILFIVASLGNEQFF.

J is TRBJ1-1 and V is TRBV6-5, with TRBD1 as a possible D gene (5 bases). This CDR3 is built from 15 residues. Trimming took 7 bases from V and 1 from J, leaving 16 bases between them. Germline assignment: CDR1 MNHEY and CDR2 SVGAGI. The CDR3 loop is CASTLGDSQNTEAFF. CDR3 nucleotides: TGTGCCAGCACCCTAGGCGACAGCCAGAACACTGAAGCTTTCTTT.

Only one count was recorded for this clone. CDR3 loop: CASSEASYGTQISRANVLTF. The CDR3 nucleotides read TGTGCCAGCAGTGAAGCGTCTTACGGGACACAAATTTCTCGGGCCAACGTCCTGACTTTC. The chain has TRBV6-1 and TRBJ2-6; tentative D call: TRBD1 (6 bases). Per the germline V gene, CDR1 is MNHNS and CDR2 is SASEGT. CDR3 size: 20 residues. Trimming pared 0 bases from V and 5 bases from J, leaving 23 bases between.

This clone showed up just a few times. The V call is TRBV6-5, the J call TRBJ1-5, with a weak D call TRBD1 (6 bases). CDR1 and CDR2 from the germline V gene are MNHEY and SVGAGI. V was pared by 4 bases and J by 9 bases, with 19 bases between. The CDR3 runs 15 residues. The CDR3 nucleotides read TGTGCCAGCAGTTCCCGGCAGGGGTATTTCTTGCCCCAGCATTTT. It specifies CASSSRQGYFLPQHF.

This chain uses TRBV7-3 with TRBJ2-1; 9 positions match TRBD2. The CDR3 is 15 residues long. Losses at the gene ends were 2 bases for V and 4 bases for J; bases not matched to a gene: 3. Per the germline V gene, CDR1 is SGHTA and CDR2 is FQGTGA. The CDR3, as DNA: TGTGCCAGCAGCTTAGGGACTAGCCGATACAATGAGCAGTTCTTC. This translates into CASSLGTSRYNEQFF.

The genes are TRBV3-1 (or the pseudogene TRBV3-2) and TRBJ1-1, with D uncertain. V gave up 1 base and J gave up 3 bases, with 9 bases separating them. The germline V gene has CDR1 LGHDT and CDR2 YNNKEL (reference sequence). The CDR3 consists of 14 residues. CDR3 coding DNA: TGTGCCAGCAGCCAAGTCGGGGTGGACACTGAAGCTTTCTTT. This sequence encodes CASSQVGVDTEAFF.

The chain couples TRBV30 to TRBJ1-1, with TRBD1 matching 8 bases. Trimming cost V 5 bases and J 1 base; bases outside gene matches: 6. There are 14 residues in the CDR3. Germline CDR1 reads GTSNPN; CDR2 reads SVGIG (reference sequence). CDR3 sequence (DNA): TGTGCCTGGGTACAGGGGGGGCCGAACACTGAAGCTTTCTTT. Its translation is CAWVQGGPNTEAFF. Complete variable domain (other parts from reference TRBV30 and TRBJ1-1): SQTIHQWPATLVQPVGSPLSLECTVEGTSNPNLYWYRQAAGRGLQLLFYSVGIGQISSEVPQNLSASRPQDRQFILSSKKLLLSDSGFYLCAWVQGGPNTEAFFGQGTRLTVV.

CDR3 DNA: TGTGCCAGCAGCCTCGGACAGGGCCAGTACTATGGCTACACCTTC. Translation: CASSLGQGQYYGYTF. The V call is TRBV7-9, the J call TRBJ1-2, with 8 bases identical to TRBD1. CDR1 is SEHNR and CDR2 is FQNEAQ in the germline V gene (reference sequence). With 5 bases clipped from V and 3 bases from J, the junction kept 8 bases outside the gene matches. The CDR3 length is 15 residues.

In this sample, this clone turned up many times. This chain uses TRBV4-1 with TRBJ1-1; D might be TRBD1 (5 bases). The CDR3 is 16 residues long. Between the trimmed V and J ends, which lost 3 bases and 1 base, there was a span of 15 bases. Germline CDR1 MGHRA, CDR2 YSYEKL. The CDR3 reads CASSHPSRETNTEAFF. The DNA for the CDR3 is TGCGCCAGCAGCCACCCTAGCAGGGAAACGAACACTGAAGCTTTCTTT.

The chain is built from TRBV19 and TRBJ2-5; 7 bases match TRBD2. Germline V gene sequence: CDR1 LNHDA, CDR2 SQIVND (reference sequence). The CDR3 length is 14 residues. The chain's CDR3 is CASSYGGYQETQYF. For the CDR3, the DNA is TGTGCTAGTTCATACGGGGGGTACCAAGAGACCCAGTACTTC.

This clone was seen once. This chain connects TRBV6-2 or TRBV6-3 to TRBJ1-1; D remains unclear. This CDR3 is built from 14 residues. Germline loops: CDR1 MNHEY, CDR2 SVGEGT. Between the trimmed V and J ends, which lost 0 bases and 6 bases, there was a span of 11 bases. CDR3: CASSYSGPAAEAFF. CDR3 bases: TGTGCCAGCAGTTACTCCGGACCGGCGGCTGAAGCTTTCTTT.

The rearrangement links TRBV30 to TRBJ1-6, with TRBD1 identical over 7 bases. Germline lookup yields CDR1 GTSNPN and CDR2 SVGIG (reference sequence). With V trimmed by 6 bases and J by 4 bases, 6 bases remained unmatched. CDR3 length: 14 amino acids. CDR3 region: CACLPGQYNSPLHF. The CDR3 DNA sequence: TGTGCCTGCCTACCGGGACAGTATAATTCACCCCTCCACTTT.

The CDR3, as DNA: TGTGCCAGCACAACGACAGGGGGCACTGAAGCTTTCTTT. As protein: CASTTTGGTEAFF. The rearrangement links TRBV7-9 to TRBJ1-1; 9 nucleotides line up with TRBD1. After removal of 7 bases from V and 4 bases from J, the junction contained 4 bases not matched to a gene. The CDR3 consists of 13 residues. Germline lookup yields CDR1 SEHNR and CDR2 FQNEAQ (reference sequence).

This clone has only one observation. The CDR3 reads CASGKGTEAFF. DNA for the CDR3: TGTGCCAGCGGCAAGGGGACTGAAGCTTTCTTT. The rearrangement joins TRBV5-8 to TRBJ1-1, with D possibly being TRBD1 (5 bases). Germline V CDR1 and CDR2: SGHTS, YDEGEE. This CDR3 has 11 residues. V was cut by 7 bases and J by 5 bases, with 9 bases left in between.

The chain employs TRBV12-3 or TRBV12-4 and TRBJ1-1; possible D gene TRBD1, 5 bases. Trimming left V 4 bases short and J 6 bases short, with 12 bases between. The CDR3 covers 13 residues. DNA for the CDR3: TGTGCCAGCAGTTCCGCGGGGCGCCCTGAAGCTTTCTTT. It is translated as CASSSAGRPEAFF.